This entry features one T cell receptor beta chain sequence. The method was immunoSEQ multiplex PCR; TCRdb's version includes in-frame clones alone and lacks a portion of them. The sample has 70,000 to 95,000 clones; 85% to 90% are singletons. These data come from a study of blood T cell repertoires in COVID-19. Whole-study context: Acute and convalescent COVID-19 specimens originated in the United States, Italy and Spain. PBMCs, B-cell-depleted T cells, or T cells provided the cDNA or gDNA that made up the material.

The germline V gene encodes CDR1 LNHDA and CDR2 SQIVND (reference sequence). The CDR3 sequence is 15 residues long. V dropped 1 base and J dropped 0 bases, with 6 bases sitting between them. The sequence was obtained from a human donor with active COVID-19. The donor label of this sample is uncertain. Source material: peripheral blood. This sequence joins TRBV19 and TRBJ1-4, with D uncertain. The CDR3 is CASSIGAATNEKLFF. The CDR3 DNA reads TGTGCCAGTAGTATAGGGGCAGCAACTAATGAAAAACTGTTTTTT.